This T cell receptor beta chain was sequenced for a study of CD8 T cells in Susac syndrome. CDR1 is MNHEY and CDR2 is SMNVEV in the germline V gene (reference sequence). The CDR3 spans 16 residues. Losses at the gene ends were 5 bases for V and 3 bases for J; bases not matched to a gene: 8. Reverse transcription used about 0.45 to 1 ug RNA and random hexamers. TCRdb fed the immunoSEQ multiplex PCR reads into MiXCR, producing one record per CDR3 protein. The data hold some 77,000 distinct CDR3 sequences, with about 92% observed a single time. This clonotype was counted between two and nine times. Sequenced: CD4+ T cells from PBMCs. This TCR derives from a human donor with Susac syndrome. The chain uses TRBV27 and TRBJ2-7, with TRBD2 matching over 12 bases. The CDR3 sequence: CASSLGASGGVYEQYF. CDR3 bases: TGTGCCAGCAGTCTGGGGGCTAGCGGGGGGGTCTACGAGCAGTACTTC.